This TCR beta chain was sequenced in a study of glioma-infiltrating T cells after dendritic cell vaccination. Study-level information: The vaccine used monocyte-derived dendritic cells pulsed overnight with autologous tumor lysate.

Concerning this clone: What it binds is not known.

Data came from immunoSEQ multiplex PCR; TCRdb stores just in-frame clones and leaves some out. Of roughly 100,000 clones listed, roughly 80% are singletons. Findings of the study overall: Patients with more pretreatment TILs had longer time to progression and survival.

The CDR3 length is 16 residues. Germline V gives CDR1 SGHRS, CDR2 YFSETQ. Unmatched junction bases numbered 13, after V lost 4 bases and J lost 3 bases. This receptor was obtained from a human donor with glioblastoma. The source material was blood, sampled before dendritic cell vaccination. The V gene is TRBV5-1, the J gene TRBJ2-7, with TRBD1 identical over 7 bases. The CDR3 protein is CASSPQAGGQLYEQYF. The CDR3 bases are TGCGCCAGCAGCCCGCAGGCTGGGGGACAGCTCTACGAGCAGTACTTC.